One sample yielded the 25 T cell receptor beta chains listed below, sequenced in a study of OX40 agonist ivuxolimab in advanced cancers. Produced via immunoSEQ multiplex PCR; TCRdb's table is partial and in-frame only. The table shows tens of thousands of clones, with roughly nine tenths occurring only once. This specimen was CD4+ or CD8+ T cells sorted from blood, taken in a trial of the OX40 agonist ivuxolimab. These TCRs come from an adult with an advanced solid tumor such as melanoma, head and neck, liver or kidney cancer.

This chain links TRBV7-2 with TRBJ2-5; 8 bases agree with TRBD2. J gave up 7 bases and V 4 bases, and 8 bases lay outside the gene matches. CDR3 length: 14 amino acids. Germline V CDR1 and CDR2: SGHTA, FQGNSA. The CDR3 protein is CASSSTRGVGTQYF. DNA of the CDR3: TGTGCCAGCAGCTCAACGCGGGGGGTGGGGACCCAGTACTTC.

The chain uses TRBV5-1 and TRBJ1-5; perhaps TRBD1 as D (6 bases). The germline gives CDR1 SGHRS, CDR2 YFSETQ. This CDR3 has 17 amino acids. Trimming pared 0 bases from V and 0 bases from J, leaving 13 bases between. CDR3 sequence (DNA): TGCGCCAGCAGCTTGGGGACAGATACCCATAGCAATCAGCCCCAGCATTTT. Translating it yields CASSLGTDTHSNQPQHF. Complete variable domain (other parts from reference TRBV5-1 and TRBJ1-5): KAGVTQTPRYLIKTRGQQVTLSCSPISGHRSVSWYQQTPGQGLQFLFEYFSETQRNKGNFPGRFSGRQFSNSRSEMNVSTLELGDSALYLCASSLGTDTHSNQPQHFGDGTRLSIL.

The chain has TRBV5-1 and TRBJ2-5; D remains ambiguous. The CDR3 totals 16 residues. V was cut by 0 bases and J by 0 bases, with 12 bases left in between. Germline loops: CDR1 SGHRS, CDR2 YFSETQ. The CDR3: CASSLEAGVHQETQYF. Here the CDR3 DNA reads TGCGCCAGCAGCTTGGAGGCAGGAGTCCACCAAGAGACCCAGTACTTC.

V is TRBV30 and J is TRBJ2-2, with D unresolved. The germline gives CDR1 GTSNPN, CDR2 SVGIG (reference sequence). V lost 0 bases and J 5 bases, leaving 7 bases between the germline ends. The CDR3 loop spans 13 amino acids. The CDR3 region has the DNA TGTGCCTGGAGTGTATTATCTACCGGGGAGCTGTTTTTT. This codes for CAWSVLSTGELFF.

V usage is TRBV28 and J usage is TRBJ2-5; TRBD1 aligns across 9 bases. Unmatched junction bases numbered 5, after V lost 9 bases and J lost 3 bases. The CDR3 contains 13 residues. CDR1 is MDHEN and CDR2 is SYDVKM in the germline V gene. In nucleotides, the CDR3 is TGTGCCAGTACCACAGGGGGCGAAGAGACCCAGTACTTC. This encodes CASTTGGEETQYF.

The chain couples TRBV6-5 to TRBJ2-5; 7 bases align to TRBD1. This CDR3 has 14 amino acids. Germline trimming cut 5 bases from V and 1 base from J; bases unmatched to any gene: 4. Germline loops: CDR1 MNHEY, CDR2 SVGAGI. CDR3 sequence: CASSHGTVQETQYF. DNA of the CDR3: TGTGCCAGCAGTCATGGGACAGTCCAAGAGACCCAGTACTTC.

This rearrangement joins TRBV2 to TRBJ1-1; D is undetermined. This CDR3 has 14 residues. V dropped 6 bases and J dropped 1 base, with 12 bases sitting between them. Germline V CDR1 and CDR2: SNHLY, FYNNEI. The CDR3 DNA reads TGTGCCAGCAGGGAGGACGAGGCGAACACTGAAGCTTTCTTT. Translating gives CASREDEANTEAFF. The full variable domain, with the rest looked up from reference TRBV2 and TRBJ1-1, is EPEVTQTPSHQVTQMGQEVILRCVPISNHLYFYWYRQILGQKVEFLVSFYNNEISEKSEIFDDQFSVERPDGSNFTLKIRSTKLEDSAMYFCASREDEANTEAFFGQGTRLTVV.

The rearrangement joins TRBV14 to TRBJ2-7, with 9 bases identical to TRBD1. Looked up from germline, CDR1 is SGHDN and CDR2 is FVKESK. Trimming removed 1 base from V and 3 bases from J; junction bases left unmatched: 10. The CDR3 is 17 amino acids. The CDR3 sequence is CASSQAQGTGPLYEQYF. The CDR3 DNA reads TGTGCCAGCAGCCAAGCCCAAGGGACAGGGCCACTCTACGAGCAGTACTTC.

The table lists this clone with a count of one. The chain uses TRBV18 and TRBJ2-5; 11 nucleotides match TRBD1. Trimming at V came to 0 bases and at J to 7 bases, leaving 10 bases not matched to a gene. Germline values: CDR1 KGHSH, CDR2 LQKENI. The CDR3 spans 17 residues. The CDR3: CASSPPGGGQGARTQYF. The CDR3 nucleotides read TGTGCCAGCTCACCACCTGGAGGCGGACAGGGGGCTAGGACCCAGTACTTC. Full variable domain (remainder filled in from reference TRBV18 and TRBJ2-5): NAGVMQNPRHLVRRRGQEARLRCSPMKGHSHVYWYRQLPEEGLKFMVYLQKENIIDESGMPKERFSAEFPKEGPSILRIQQVVRGDSAAYFCASSPPGGGQGARTQYFGPGTRLLVL.

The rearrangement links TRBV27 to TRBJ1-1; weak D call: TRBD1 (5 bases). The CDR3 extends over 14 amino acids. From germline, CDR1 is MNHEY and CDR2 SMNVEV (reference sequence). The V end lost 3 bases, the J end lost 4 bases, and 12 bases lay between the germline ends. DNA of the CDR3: TGTGCCAGCAGTTTGAGAATGGGGGGCACTGAAGCTTTCTTT. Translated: CASSLRMGGTEAFF.

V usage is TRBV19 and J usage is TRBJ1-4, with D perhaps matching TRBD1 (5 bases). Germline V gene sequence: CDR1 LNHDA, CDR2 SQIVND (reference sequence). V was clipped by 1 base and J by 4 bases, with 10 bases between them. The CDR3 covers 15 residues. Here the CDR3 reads CASSIVGANNEKLFF. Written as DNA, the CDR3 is TGTGCCAGTAGTATAGTTGGGGCCAATAATGAAAAACTGTTTTTT.

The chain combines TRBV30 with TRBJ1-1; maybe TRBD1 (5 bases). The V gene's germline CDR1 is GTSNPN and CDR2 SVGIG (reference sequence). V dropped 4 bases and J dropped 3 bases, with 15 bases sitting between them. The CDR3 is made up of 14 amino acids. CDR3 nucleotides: TGTGCCTGGACCCCTGGGGGGAAGTACACTGAAGCTTTCTTT. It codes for CAWTPGGKYTEAFF.

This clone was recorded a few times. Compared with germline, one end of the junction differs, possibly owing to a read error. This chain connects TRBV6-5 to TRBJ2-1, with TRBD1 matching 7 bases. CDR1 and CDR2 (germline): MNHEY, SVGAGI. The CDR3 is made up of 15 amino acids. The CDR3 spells CASRGGSLSHNEQFF. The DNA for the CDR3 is TGTGCCAGCAGAGGGGGCTCCCTCTCCCACAATGAGCAGTTCTTC.

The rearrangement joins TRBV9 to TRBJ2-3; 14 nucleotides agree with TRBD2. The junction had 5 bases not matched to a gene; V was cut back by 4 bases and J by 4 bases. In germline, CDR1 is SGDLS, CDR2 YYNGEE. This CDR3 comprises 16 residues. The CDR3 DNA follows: TGTGCCAGCAGCTCGACTAGCGGGAGGGCCCCAGATACGCAGTATTTT. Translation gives CASSSTSGRAPDTQYF.

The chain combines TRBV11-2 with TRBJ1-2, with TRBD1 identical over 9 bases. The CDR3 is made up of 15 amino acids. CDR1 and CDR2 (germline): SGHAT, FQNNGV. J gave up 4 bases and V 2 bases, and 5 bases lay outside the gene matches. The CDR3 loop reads CASSLTGGAGYGYTF. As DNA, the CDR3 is TGTGCCAGCAGCTTAACAGGGGGCGCCGGCTATGGCTACACCTTC.

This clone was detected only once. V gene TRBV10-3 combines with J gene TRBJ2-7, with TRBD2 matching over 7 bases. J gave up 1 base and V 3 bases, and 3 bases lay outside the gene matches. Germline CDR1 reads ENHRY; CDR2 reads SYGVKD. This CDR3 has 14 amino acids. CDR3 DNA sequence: TGTGCCATCAGTGACTCGGGGGGATCCTACGAGCAGTACTTC. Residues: CAISDSGGSYEQYF.

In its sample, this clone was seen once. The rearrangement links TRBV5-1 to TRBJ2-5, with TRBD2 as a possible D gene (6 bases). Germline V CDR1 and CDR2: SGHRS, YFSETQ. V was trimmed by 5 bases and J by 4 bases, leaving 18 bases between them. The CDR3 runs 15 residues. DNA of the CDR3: TGCGCCAGCAGGCGGACGGGAGACGAAGGAGAGACCCAGTACTTC. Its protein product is CASRRTGDEGETQYF. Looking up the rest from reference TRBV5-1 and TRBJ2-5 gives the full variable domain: KAGVTQTPRYLIKTRGQQVTLSCSPISGHRSVSWYQQTPGQGLQFLFEYFSETQRNKGNFPGRFSGRQFSNSRSEMNVSTLELGDSALYLCASRRTGDEGETQYFGPGTRLLVL.

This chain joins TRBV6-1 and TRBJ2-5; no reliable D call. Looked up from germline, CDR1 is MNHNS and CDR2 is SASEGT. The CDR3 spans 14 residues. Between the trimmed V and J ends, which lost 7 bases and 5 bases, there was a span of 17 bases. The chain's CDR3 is CASIRAPPAETQYF. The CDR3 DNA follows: TGTGCCAGCATAAGGGCCCCCCCGGCGGAGACCCAGTACTTC.

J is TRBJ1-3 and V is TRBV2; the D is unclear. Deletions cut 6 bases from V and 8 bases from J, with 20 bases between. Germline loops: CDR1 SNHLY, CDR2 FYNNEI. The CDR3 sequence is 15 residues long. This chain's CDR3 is CASSDPGNLRHTIYF. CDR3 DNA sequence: TGTGCCAGCAGCGACCCTGGTAACCTCCGGCACACCATATATTTT.

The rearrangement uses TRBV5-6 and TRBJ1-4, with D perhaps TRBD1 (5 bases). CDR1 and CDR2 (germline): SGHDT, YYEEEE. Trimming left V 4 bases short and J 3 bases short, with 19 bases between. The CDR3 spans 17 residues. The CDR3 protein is CASSHTRAMGSNEKLFF. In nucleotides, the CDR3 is TGTGCCAGCAGCCACACCAGGGCCATGGGGTCTAATGAAAAACTGTTTTTT.

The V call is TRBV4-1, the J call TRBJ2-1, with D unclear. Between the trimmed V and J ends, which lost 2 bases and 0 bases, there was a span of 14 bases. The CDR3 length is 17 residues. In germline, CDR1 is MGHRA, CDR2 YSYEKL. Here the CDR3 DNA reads TGCGCCAGCAGCCAATTCCATGACTCCAGCTCCTACAATGAGCAGTTCTTC. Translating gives CASSQFHDSSSYNEQFF.

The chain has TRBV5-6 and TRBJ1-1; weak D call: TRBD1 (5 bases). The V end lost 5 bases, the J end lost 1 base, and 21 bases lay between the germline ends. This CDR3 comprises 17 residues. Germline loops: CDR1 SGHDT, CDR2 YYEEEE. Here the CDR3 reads CASSSVKGAGKNTEAFF. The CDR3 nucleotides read TGTGCCAGCAGTTCTGTAAAAGGGGCGGGTAAGAACACTGAAGCTTTCTTT.

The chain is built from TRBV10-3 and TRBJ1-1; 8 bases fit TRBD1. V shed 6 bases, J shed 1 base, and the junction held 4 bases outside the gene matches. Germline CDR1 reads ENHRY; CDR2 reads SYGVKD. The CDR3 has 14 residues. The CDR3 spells CAISSGGRNTEAFF. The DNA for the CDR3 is TGTGCCATCAGCTCAGGGGGCCGGAACACTGAAGCTTTCTTT.

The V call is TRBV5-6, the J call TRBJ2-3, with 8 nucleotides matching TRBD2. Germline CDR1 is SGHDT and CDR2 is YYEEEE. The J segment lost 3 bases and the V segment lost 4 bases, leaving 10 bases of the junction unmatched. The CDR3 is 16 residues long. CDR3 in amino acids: CASSPGWERGTDTQYF. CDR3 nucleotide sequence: TGTGCCAGCAGCCCGGGGTGGGAGCGGGGGACAGATACGCAGTATTTT.

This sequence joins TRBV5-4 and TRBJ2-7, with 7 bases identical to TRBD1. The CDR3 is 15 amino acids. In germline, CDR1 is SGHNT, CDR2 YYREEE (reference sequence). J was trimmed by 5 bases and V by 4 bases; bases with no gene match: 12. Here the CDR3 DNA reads TGTGCCAGCAGCCAGACCCTGACAGGGCGCGACGAGCAGTACTTC. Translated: CASSQTLTGRDEQYF.